These 28 T cell receptor beta chains originate from one sample sequenced in a study of cytomegalovirus exposure and HLA in healthy donors. Primers for the PCR totalled 60 Vbeta and 13 Jbeta. Clones were sequenced by immunoSEQ multiplex PCR, and TCRdb holds only the in-frame ones, with some missing. Among about 130,000 clones listed, 65% to 90% were seen once. The source material was PBMCs. The receptors come from a girl aged 2 to 9 in good health and CMV-seronegative.

This clone was seen just once. This rearrangement joins TRBV5-4 to TRBJ2-3; 9 nucleotides line up with TRBD2. J was trimmed by 2 bases and V by 5 bases; bases with no gene match: 9. The CDR3 is 16 residues long. Germline assignment: CDR1 SGHNT and CDR2 YYREEE (reference sequence). The chain's CDR3 is CASRRDSGSVTDTQYF. The CDR3 nucleotides read TGTGCCAGCAGGAGAGATAGCGGGAGTGTCACAGATACGCAGTATTTT.

This clone was seen only a few times. The chain combines TRBV6-5 with TRBJ1-1; D is unclear. CDR1 is MNHEY and CDR2 is SVGAGI in the germline V gene. The CDR3 loop spans 12 amino acids. With 7 bases removed from V and 1 base from J, the gap between germline ends came to 7 bases. The CDR3 is CASNHRNTEAFF. The DNA for the CDR3 is TGTGCCAGCAACCATAGGAACACTGAAGCTTTCTTT.

This chain connects TRBV19 to TRBJ2-7; possibly TRBD1 for D (5 bases). The germline V gene has CDR1 LNHDA and CDR2 SQIVND (reference sequence). The CDR3 loop spans 18 amino acids. Trimming left V 4 bases short and J 1 base short, with 23 bases between. CDR3 in amino acids: CASSRQSGFGPVSYEQYF. The DNA of the CDR3 is TGTGCCAGTAGTAGACAGTCCGGATTCGGGCCCGTGTCCTACGAGCAGTACTTC.

The CDR3 sequence: CASSQEAGYNEQFF. The CDR3 coding sequence is TGTGCCAGCAGCCAAGAGGCAGGGTACAATGAGCAGTTCTTC. This chain links TRBV4-2 with TRBJ2-1, with D maybe TRBD1 (5 bases). With 0 bases removed from V and 4 bases from J, the gap between germline ends came to 7 bases. Germline-derived CDR1 and CDR2 are LGHNA and YNFKEQ. The length of the CDR3 is 14 residues.

The V gene is TRBV5-1, the J gene TRBJ2-5; D is unresolved. The CDR3 extends over 12 amino acids. The germline V gene encodes CDR1 SGHRS and CDR2 YFSETQ. Between the trimmed V and J ends, which lost 2 bases and 1 base, there was a span of 3 bases. The DNA of the CDR3 is TGCGCCAGCAGCTTCGGCCAAGAGACCCAGTACTTC. This gives the protein CASSFGQETQYF.

The chain is built from TRBV6-4 and TRBJ1-3; D unresolved. Trimming left V 5 bases short and J 0 bases short, with 2 bases between. Germline CDR1 is MRHNA and CDR2 is SNTAGT. The CDR3 runs 12 residues. DNA of the CDR3: TGTGCCAGCAGTCGCTCTGGAAACACCATATATTTT. Its protein is CASSRSGNTIYF.

This clone has only a few counts. V usage is TRBV5-1 and J usage is TRBJ2-3; TRBD2 matches at 10 bases. This CDR3 contains 17 residues. Per germline, CDR1 SGHRS and CDR2 YFSETQ. Germline trimming cut 3 bases from V and 6 bases from J; bases unmatched to any gene: 13. CDR3 DNA: TGCGCCAGCAGCTGGTACCTAACTAGCGGGACTTCGGATACGCAGTATTTT. It specifies CASSWYLTSGTSDTQYF.

This chain uses TRBV25-1 with TRBJ2-5, with D maybe TRBD1 (6 bases). The V end lost 4 bases, the J end lost 1 base, and 16 bases lay between the germline ends. The V gene's germline CDR1 is MGHDK and CDR2 SYGVNS. This CDR3 contains 16 residues. CDR3 protein: CASSGLRGHPQETQYF. For the CDR3, the DNA is TGTGCCAGCAGTGGACTTAGGGGACATCCCCAAGAGACCCAGTACTTC.

CDR3 in amino acids: CASSATQLWANVLTF. For the CDR3, the DNA is TGTGCCAGCAGTGCCACCCAACTCTGGGCCAACGTCCTGACTTTC. V gene TRBV6-5 combines with J gene TRBJ2-6; D unresolved. V dropped 5 bases and J dropped 5 bases, with 13 bases sitting between them. Germline CDR1 is MNHEY and CDR2 is SVGAGI. The CDR3 totals 15 residues.

The chain links TRBV5-4 to TRBJ2-5; D may be TRBD1 (5 bases). The ends were cut back, 0 bases at V and 9 bases at J, with 12 bases in the middle. The CDR3 has 13 amino acids. Germline V CDR1 and CDR2: SGHNT, YYREEE (reference sequence). The CDR3 DNA is TGTGCCAGCAGCTTGGATTCCGAAGGGGCCCAGTACTTC. Translation: CASSLDSEGAQYF.

The chain couples TRBV5-1 to TRBJ1-1, with 7 nucleotides matching TRBD1. The CDR3 spans 15 residues. Germline CDR1 SGHRS, CDR2 YFSETQ. The V and J ends lost 4 bases and 0 bases, in that order; junction bases with no gene match: 6. The CDR3 spells CASSASGTVNTEAFF. In DNA, the CDR3 is TGCGCCAGCAGCGCCTCCGGGACAGTGAACACTGAAGCTTTCTTT.

This clone occurred a few times. The chain recombines TRBV27 with TRBJ2-7; no reliable D call. The V gene's germline CDR1 is MNHEY and CDR2 SMNVEV (reference sequence). There are 13 residues in the CDR3. V lost 2 bases and J lost 1, with 6 bases in between. This CDR3 reads CASSLGPSYEQYF. The DNA of the CDR3 is TGTGCCAGCAGTTTAGGGCCGTCCTACGAGCAGTACTTC.

The genes are TRBV28 and TRBJ2-2, with 10 bases fitting TRBD1. The CDR3 has 16 residues. With 5 bases clipped from V and 3 bases from J, the junction kept 6 bases outside the gene matches. In germline, CDR1 is MDHEN, CDR2 SYDVKM. The DNA of the CDR3 is TGTGCCAGCAGTGCTTCCGACAGGGGGCACACCGGGGAGCTGTTTTTT. Its translation is CASSASDRGHTGELFF.

This clone was seen a handful of times. The chain links TRBV16 to TRBJ1-1; no firm D call. The CDR3 contains 13 residues. V lost 2 bases and J lost 2, with 6 bases in between. The germline gives CDR1 KGHSY, CDR2 FQNENV. The CDR3 loop reads CASSQGSNTEAFF. The CDR3 DNA reads TGTGCCAGCAGCCAAGGGAGTAACACTGAAGCTTTCTTT.

The gene calls are TRBV5-8 and TRBJ2-1, with TRBD2 matching 15 bases. Germline V CDR1 and CDR2: SGHTS, YDEGEE. Unmatched junction bases numbered 5, after V lost 4 bases and J lost 9 bases. This CDR3 comprises 15 residues. This CDR3 reads CASSQGLAGGSEQFF. The CDR3 DNA sequence: TGTGCCAGCAGCCAGGGACTAGCGGGGGGAAGTGAGCAGTTCTTC.

The gene calls are TRBV11-2 and TRBJ2-7, with TRBD2 matching 9 bases. The CDR3 length is 16 residues. Germline V gene lookup returns CDR1 SGHAT and CDR2 FQNNGV. The ends lost 4 bases at V and 1 base at J; junction bases unmatched: 8. In DNA form, the CDR3 reads TGTGCCAGCAGCTCCCGGGGACTAGCTGTATCCTACGAGCAGTACTTC. Its protein product is CASSSRGLAVSYEQYF.

The rearrangement joins TRBV29-1 to TRBJ2-7; TRBD1 matches 7 bases. Trimming at V came to 7 bases and at J to 0 bases, leaving 3 bases not matched to a gene. The germline CDR1 and CDR2 sequences are SQVTM and ANQGSEA. This CDR3 region has 12 residues. The CDR3 bases are TGCAGCGCTGGGGACAGCTCCTACGAGCAGTACTTC. Protein: CSAGDSSYEQYF.

The chain is built from TRBV5-8 and TRBJ1-1; D uncertain. Trimming left V 2 bases short and J 1 base short, with 12 bases between. Germline CDR1 reads SGHTS; CDR2 reads YDEGEE. The length of the CDR3 is 15 residues. The CDR3: CASSFFLTGNTEAFF. The DNA of the CDR3 is TGTGCCAGCAGCTTCTTTTTGACGGGGAACACTGAAGCTTTCTTT. Looking up the rest from reference TRBV5-8 and TRBJ1-1 gives the full variable domain: EAGVTQSPTHLIKTRGQQATLRCSPISGHTSVYWYQQALGLGLQFLLWYDEGEERNRGNFPPRFSGRQFPNYSSELNVNALELEDSALYLCASSFFLTGNTEAFFGQGTRLTVV.

The rearrangement joins TRBV27 to TRBJ1-3; D unclear. V was pared by 3 bases and J by 0 bases, with 3 bases between. CDR1 MNHEY and CDR2 SMNVEV come from the germline V gene (reference sequence). The CDR3 totals 13 residues. CDR3 sequence reads: CASSFHSGNTIYF. The CDR3 DNA is TGTGCCAGCAGTTTCCACTCTGGAAACACCATATATTTT.

The rearrangement uses TRBV19 and TRBJ1-4, with 8 positions matching TRBD1. The CDR3 covers 13 residues. After removal of 8 bases from V and 8 bases from J, the junction contained 7 bases not matched to a gene. The germline gives CDR1 LNHDA, CDR2 SQIVND (reference sequence). In nucleotides, the CDR3 is TGTGCCAGTGAGGACAGGGCGGAAGAAAAACTGTTTTTT. The encoded protein is CASEDRAEEKLFF.

This chain links TRBV7-9 with TRBJ2-2; 7 bases fit TRBD2. The CDR3 is 14 amino acids. Germline V lookup: CDR1 SEHNR, CDR2 FQNEAQ (reference sequence). Trimming took 9 bases from V and 3 from J; bases not matched to a gene: 7. CDR3 residues: CASRREIDTGELFF. CDR3 DNA sequence: TGTGCCAGTAGGCGGGAGATCGACACCGGGGAGCTGTTTTTT.

The chain combines TRBV9 with TRBJ2-2; 8 bases are shared with TRBD2. The junction had 12 bases not matched to a gene; V was cut back by 1 base and J by 4 bases. This CDR3 region has 18 residues. Germline CDR1 and CDR2: SGDLS and YYNGEE. The CDR3 DNA reads TGTGCCAGCAGCGTAACGGTCACCGGGGGGGCTTTCACCGGGGAGCTGTTTTTT. Translated: CASSVTVTGGAFTGELFF.

The V and J genes are TRBV12-1 and TRBJ2-5; the table assigns TRBD1, which was not confirmed against the DNA. TRBV12-1 is classified as a pseudogene. The CDR3 contains 13 residues. The CDR3 sequence: CASSPEGAETQYF. CDR3 bases: TGTGCCAGCAGCCCGGAGGGGGCAGAGACCCAGTACTTC.

The chain carries TRBV2 and TRBJ2-7; TRBD1 is a possible D gene (6 bases). The germline V gene encodes CDR1 SNHLY and CDR2 FYNNEI. Trimming pared 5 bases from V and 3 bases from J, leaving 20 bases between. The CDR3 spans 16 residues. The CDR3 loop reads CASSPSRSQGVYEQYF. DNA of the CDR3: TGTGCCAGCAGTCCCTCCCGCTCACAGGGAGTCTACGAGCAGTACTTC.

The V call is TRBV30, the J call TRBJ2-2; 9 positions match TRBD1. Per germline, CDR1 GTSNPN and CDR2 SVGIG (reference sequence). The CDR3 is 14 residues long. The trim removed 5 bases at V and 0 bases at J, leaving 1 base unmatched. As DNA, the CDR3 is TGTGCCTGGGGACAGGGGACGAACACCGGGGAGCTGTTTTTT. The encoded protein is CAWGQGTNTGELFF.

The chain employs TRBV28 and TRBJ1-4; possibly TRBD1 for D (6 bases). Germline V CDR1 and CDR2: MDHEN, SYDVKM. The CDR3 runs to 15 residues. Trimming shortened V by 6 bases and J by 3 bases, and 14 bases separated the two germline ends. CDR3: CASSPEGGANEKLFF. As DNA, the CDR3 is TGTGCCAGCAGCCCCGAGGGGGGGGCTAATGAAAAACTGTTTTTT.

Only one count was recorded for this clone. This chain connects TRBV5-4 to TRBJ2-3; 9 bases fit TRBD1. CDR3 length: 18 residues. The V gene's germline CDR1 is SGHNT and CDR2 YYREEE (reference sequence). The trim removed 3 bases at V and 2 bases at J, leaving 13 bases unmatched. CDR3 amino acids: CASSSDFRDRVVTDTQYF. For the CDR3, the DNA is TGTGCCAGCAGCTCAGACTTCCGGGACAGGGTGGTCACAGATACGCAGTATTTT.

The chain joins TRBV7-9 to TRBJ2-3, with 13 bases aligning to TRBD2. The CDR3 totals 16 residues. V lost 3 bases to trimming and J lost 2 bases; unmatched junction nucleotides: 2. The germline gives CDR1 SEHNR, CDR2 FQNEAQ (reference sequence). The CDR3 DNA reads TGTGCCAGCAGCTTGACTAGCGGGAGGCCCACAGATACGCAGTATTTT. Translated: CASSLTSGRPTDTQYF.